Listed below are T cell receptor beta chains from one sample, sequenced in a study of blood T cell repertoires in COVID-19. The repertoire was sequenced with immunoSEQ multiplex PCR; TCRdb's copy has only in-frame clones and lacks some. The sample includes tens of thousands of clones, about 87% of them seen just once. The sample was peripheral blood. These receptors all come from a man in his 70s with acute or convalescent COVID-19. CDR3s include the opening cysteine and the closing phenylalanine or tryptophan. Fields, in order: D gene, J gene, clone size, V gene, CDR3 protein, CDR3 DNA. The D gene is left open where the match is weak. Clone size is not always given. Where it is, it says once, few, many or a class for expanded clones.

TRBD2	TRBJ2-1	NA	TRBV19	CASTEGTSGSSYNEQFF	TGTGCCAGTACCGAAGGGACTAGCGGGAGCTCCTACAATGAGCAGTTCTTC
TRBD1	TRBJ1-6	NA	TRBV6-1	CASSGAGQGVYNSPLHF	TGTGCCAGCAGTGGGGCGGGACAGGGGGTGTATAATTCACCCCTCCACTTT
TRBD1	TRBJ1-5	few	TRBV30	CAWSGQGNQPQHF	TGTGCCTGGAGCGGACAGGGCAATCAGCCCCAGCATTTT
TRBD2	TRBJ2-2	NA	TRBV27	CASSRAPSGTDTGELFF	TGTGCCAGCAGTCGGGCCCCTAGCGGAACTGACACCGGGGAGCTGTTTTTT
TRBD1	TRBJ2-1	once	TRBV9	CASTTGQGASEQFF	TGTGCCAGCACCACCGGACAGGGGGCCAGTGAGCAGTTCTTC
TRBD1	TRBJ1-4	NA	TRBV30	CAWGQGEGEKLFF	TGTGCCTGGGGACAGGGGGAAGGTGAAAAACTGTTTTTT
TRBD2	TRBJ2-3	NA	TRBV7-2	CASSFASGGVADTQYF	TGTGCCAGCAGCTTCGCGAGCGGGGGAGTCGCAGATACGCAGTATTTT
NA	TRBJ1-3	NA	TRBV2	CASRLLRQGGNTIYF	TGTGCCAGCAGACTACTCCGGCAGGGAGGAAACACCATATATTTT
TRBD2	TRBJ2-1	once	TRBV7-9	CASSSAGANEQFF	TGTGCCAGCAGCTCAGCGGGGGCCAATGAGCAGTTCTTC
NA	TRBJ2-5	NA	TRBV10-1	CASSAPGEETQYF	TGCGCCAGCAGTGCCCCGGGGGAGGAGACCCAGTACTTC
TRBD1	TRBJ1-3	NA	TRBV4-2	CASSQDLRQGGGNTIYF	TGTGCCAGCAGCCAAGATCTGAGGCAGGGGGGTGGAAACACCATATATTTT
TRBD2	TRBJ2-7	few	TRBV27	CASSMASGGPYEQYF	TGTGCCAGCAGTATGGCTAGCGGGGGACCCTACGAGCAGTACTTC
TRBD2	TRBJ2-7	NA	TRBV7-2	CASSLVSGGPLPEQYF	TGTGCCAGCAGCTTAGTTAGCGGGGGGCCTCTTCCAGAGCAGTACTTC
TRBD2	TRBJ2-1	NA	TRBV5-1	CASRAGESSGSLYNEQFF	TGCGCCAGCAGGGCAGGGGAATCTAGCGGGAGTTTGTACAATGAGCAGTTCTTC
NA	TRBJ1-2	few	TRBV25-1	CASSEGQSYGYTF	TGTGCCAGCAGTGAAGGACAGTCCTATGGCTACACCTTC
NA	TRBJ2-1	few	TRBV30	CAWISLGDEQFF	TGTGCCTGGATTTCCCTAGGTGATGAGCAGTTCTTC
NA	TRBJ2-1	few	TRBV7-6	CASSPRVGANEQFF	TGTGCCAGCAGCCCCCGGGTGGGGGCGAATGAGCAGTTCTTC
TRBD1	TRBJ2-6	NA	TRBV3-1/TRBV3-2	CASSQGTGGSGANVLTF	TGTGCCAGCAGCCAAGGGACAGGGGGCTCTGGGGCCAACGTCCTGACTTTC
NA	TRBJ1-4	NA	TRBV7-9	CASSLGVLGSSGEKLFF	TGTGCCAGCAGCTTAGGAGTTTTAGGTTCCTCCGGGGAAAAACTGTTTTTT
NA	TRBJ2-7	NA	TRBV23-1	CASSQLGPAPYEQYF	TGCGCCAGCAGTCAATTGGGGCCCGCACCCTACGAGCAGTACTTC
TRBD1	TRBJ2-3	NA	TRBV6-5	CASSYGQGNPDTQYF	TGTGCCAGCAGTTACGGACAGGGGAACCCAGATACGCAGTATTTT
TRBD1	TRBJ1-1	NA	TRBV6-5	CASSPTGRVAEAFF	TGTGCCAGCAGTCCGACAGGGCGTGTGGCTGAAGCTTTCTTT
TRBD2	TRBJ2-2	NA	TRBV9	CASRTSGRAGELFF	TGTGCCAGCCGGACTAGCGGGAGGGCCGGGGAGCTGTTTTTT